Shown below are 9 T cell receptor beta chains from a single sample sequenced in a study of blood T cells in healthy people across ages. Next came a second PCR, run for about 7 to 12 cycles, which used a sample-barcoded 5' primer along with a J-beta primer mix. TCRdb reanalysed the 5' RACE reads using MiXCR and keeps one entry per CDR3 protein. The sample has some 730,000 distinct CDR3 sequences; about 20% are singletons. Material: blood. All receptors derive from a man aged 70-80 years in good health.

This clonotype was recorded a few times. J is TRBJ2-2 and V is TRBV5-1; 8 bases align to TRBD2. The CDR3 runs to 19 residues. Trimming removed 4 bases from V and 1 base from J; junction bases left unmatched: 15. The V gene's germline CDR1 is SGHRS and CDR2 YFSETQ. CDR3 loop: CASSPRGAGAVLNTGELFF. The CDR3 DNA reads as TGCGCCAGCAGCCCCCGGGGAGCGGGAGCGGTCTTGAACACCGGGGAGCTGTTTTTT.

The chain carries TRBV10-3 and TRBJ1-1; D is unclear. Germline values: CDR1 ENHRY, CDR2 SYGVKD. Between the trimmed V and J ends, which lost 0 bases and 0 bases, there was a span of 17 bases. The CDR3 totals 18 residues. The CDR3: CAISESKDAPAVNTEAFF. In nucleotides, the CDR3 is TGTGCCATCAGTGAGTCAAAAGACGCCCCGGCCGTGAACACTGAAGCTTTCTTT.

This clonotype was picked up a small number of times. The V gene is TRBV29-1, the J gene TRBJ2-7; tentatively, D is TRBD1 or TRBD2 (5 bases each). This CDR3 region has 13 residues. Trimming left V 6 bases short and J 4 bases short, with 16 bases between. In germline, CDR1 is SQVTM, CDR2 ANQGSEA. CDR3 nucleotide sequence: TGCAGCGTCGGGGCGGAGCGACCGTACGAGCAGTACTTC. Residues: CSVGAERPYEQYF.

Turning to this clonotype: A much larger clone differs from this one at a single base, so this may be a read error. The rearrangement uses TRBV7-2 and TRBJ2-3, with D perhaps matching TRBD1 (5 bases). CDR3 size: 13 residues. CDR1 is SGHTA and CDR2 is FQGNSA in the germline V gene. CDR3 sequence: CASSWGPTGTQYF. CDR3 bases: TGTGCCAGCAGCTGGGGTCCCACAGGTACGCAGTATTTT.

There are a few counts of this clonotype. V gene TRBV20-1 combines with J gene TRBJ1-1; 7 bases line up with TRBD1. The V segment lost 1 base and the J segment 2 bases; nucleotides outside the gene matches: 10. The CDR3 has 16 amino acids. Germline loops: CDR1 DFQATT, CDR2 SNEGSKA (reference sequence). The CDR3 loop reads CSARVPSGQLNTEAFF. For the CDR3, the DNA is TGCAGTGCTAGAGTTCCCTCGGGACAGCTAAACACTGAAGCTTTCTTT.

A few counts support this clonotype. The chain has TRBV7-2 and TRBJ2-5; perhaps D is TRBD1 or TRBD2 (5 bases each). Gene TRBJ2-7 matches the end of the DNA better, so the J call may be wrong. CDR1 is SGHTA, CDR2 FQGNSA, per germline. The CDR3 spans 14 residues. The CDR3 nucleotides are TGTGCCAGCAGCTCAAGGGGAGTGAAGTACGAGCAGTACTTC. It specifies CASSSRGVKYEQYF.

The gene calls are TRBV15 and TRBJ2-7, with TRBD2 identical over 8 bases. The J call is uncertain, as TRBJ2-5 better fits the DNA end. Germline CDR1 and CDR2: LNHNV and YYDKDF (reference sequence). The CDR3 covers 17 residues. Here the CDR3 reads CATSKISGLAGWETQYF. Written as DNA, the CDR3 is TGTGCCACCAGCAAAATCTCTGGACTAGCTGGATGGGAGACCCAGTACTTC.

The CDR3 DNA follows: TGTGCCAGCAGCAGGGAGTCATACGAGCAGTACTTC. This sequence encodes CASSRESYEQYF. This chain joins TRBV12-3 or TRBV12-4 and TRBJ2-1; perhaps D is TRBD1 or TRBD2 (5 bases each). The J call is doubtful: the DNA matches TRBJ2-7 better. The CDR3 contains 12 residues.

This clonotype was counted between two and nine times. The genes are TRBV7-9 and TRBJ2-5; TRBD2 might be the D (5 bases). The better agreement between TRBJ2-1 and the DNA end casts doubt on the J call. Per the germline V gene, CDR1 is SEHNR and CDR2 is FQNEAQ (reference sequence). This CDR3 contains 11 residues. CDR3 coding DNA: TGTGCCAGCAGGGATAGCGTTGAGCAGTTCTTC. Translation gives CASRDSVEQFF.